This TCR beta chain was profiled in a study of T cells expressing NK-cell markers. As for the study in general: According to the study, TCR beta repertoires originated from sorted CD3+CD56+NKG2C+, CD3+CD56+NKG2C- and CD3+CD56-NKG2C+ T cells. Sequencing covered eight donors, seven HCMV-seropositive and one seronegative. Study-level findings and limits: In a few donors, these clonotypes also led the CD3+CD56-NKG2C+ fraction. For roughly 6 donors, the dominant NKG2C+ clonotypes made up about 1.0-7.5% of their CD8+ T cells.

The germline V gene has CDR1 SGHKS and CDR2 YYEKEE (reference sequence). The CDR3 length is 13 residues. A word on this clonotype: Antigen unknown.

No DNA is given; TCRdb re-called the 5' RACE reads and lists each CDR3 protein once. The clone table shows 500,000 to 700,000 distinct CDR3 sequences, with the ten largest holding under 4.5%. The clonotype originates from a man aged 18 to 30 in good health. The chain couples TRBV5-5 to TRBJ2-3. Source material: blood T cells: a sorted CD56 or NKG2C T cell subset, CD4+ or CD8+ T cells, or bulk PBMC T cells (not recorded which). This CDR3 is CASSLESADTQYF.